The rows below give T cell receptor beta chains drawn from one sample of a study of response to subunit inactivated influenza vaccine. TCRdb ran MiXCR on the RT-PCR reads and lists one entry per CDR3 protein. The sample lists roughly 520,000 distinct CDR3 sequences, around 25% occurring once. Material: CD4+ T cells sorted from PBMCs, obtained more than 4 days after vaccination. The receptors were sampled from a man in his forties or fifties who received an inactivated influenza vaccine. CDR3s include the opening cysteine and the closing phenylalanine or tryptophan. Each record gives: J gene, clone size, V gene, D gene, CDR3 DNA, CDR3 protein. A D gene is named only where the DNA matches it firmly. Some rows have no size entry. The others give once, few or many, or a class for an expanded clone.

>TRBJ2-2|few|TRBV20-1|.
TGCAGTGCTAGAGGACGTAACGGGGAGCTGTTTTTT
CSARGRNGELFF
>TRBJ1-1|few|TRBV7-9|TRBD1
TGTGCCAGCAGTGGGACAGTTGAAGCTTTCTTT
CASSGTVEAFF
>TRBJ2-1|few|TRBV27|.
TGTGCCAGCAGTTTATCTGCCTACAATGAGCAGTTCTTC
CASSLSAYNEQFF
>TRBJ2-1|.|TRBV20-1|TRBD2
TGCAGTGCCGCTAGCGGGGGAAACTACAATGAGCAGTTCTTC
CSAASGGNYNEQFF
>TRBJ2-2|many|TRBV6-6|.
TGTGCCAGCAGTTACGCGGGAACCGGGGAGCTGTTTTTT
CASSYAGTGELFF
>TRBJ2-2|.|TRBV7-2|.
TGTGCCAGCAGCGTAGGGGTCGGGGAGCTGTTTTTT
CASSVGVGELFF
>TRBJ1-1|.|TRBV12-3/TRBV12-4|.
TGTGCCAGCAGTTTGAAAAGCAACACTGAAGCTTTCTTT
CASSLKSNTEAFF
>TRBJ2-2|many|TRBV5-1|TRBD1
TGCGCCAGCAGCCGTGACAGGGCGAACACCGGGGAGCTGTTTTTT
CASSRDRANTGELFF
>TRBJ2-1|many|TRBV5-1|.
TGCGCCAGCAGCTTGATAGCGGACTCCTACAATGAGCAGTTCTTC
CASSLIADSYNEQFF
>TRBJ2-7|few|TRBV28|TRBD2
TGTGCCAGCACTGTGATGACTAGCGGGAGCCATTACGAGCAGTACTTC
CASTVMTSGSHYEQYF
>TRBJ2-1|.|TRBV20-1|.
TGCAGTGCTAAGTCCACTAGCTGGTTGTACAATGAGCAGCTCTTC
CSAKSTSWLYNEQLF
>TRBJ2-7|.|TRBV10-3|TRBD2
TGTGCCATCAGTGCCGGACTAGCGGGAGACCCGACCTACGAGCAGTACTTC
CAISAGLAGDPTYEQYF
>TRBJ2-2|.|TRBV12-3/TRBV12-4|.
TGTGCCAGCAGTTTCCACAGACGAAACACCGGGGAGCTGTTTTTT
CASSFHRRNTGELFF
>TRBJ2-3|.|TRBV12-3/TRBV12-4|TRBD2
TGTGCCAGCAGTTCACTAGCGGGGGGGCCGGGTACGCAGTATTTT
CASSSLAGGPGTQYF
>TRBJ2-7|many|TRBV4-3|TRBD1
TGCGCCAGCAGCCCGCGACGACAGGGACCTTGTAACGAGCAGTACTTC
CASSPRRQGPCNEQYF
>TRBJ2-3|many|TRBV20-1|.
TGCAGTGCTAGAGGCCGGTTCGGAACAGATACGCAGTATTTT
CSARGRFGTDTQYF
>TRBJ2-7|.|TRBV4-2|TRBD1
TGTGCCAGCAGCCAAGTTGGGACAGGGGTTACCTACGAGCAGTACTTC
CASSQVGTGVTYEQYF
>TRBJ2-7|.|TRBV5-1|TRBD2
TGCGCCAGCAGCCTGACTAGCGGAGATACCTACGAGCAGTACTTC
CASSLTSGDTYEQYF
>TRBJ2-1|.|TRBV4-1|.
TGCGCCAGCAGCCAAGGCCAGCGTACTCATGAGCAGTTCTTC
CASSQGQRTHEQFF
>TRBJ2-1|.|TRBV5-1|TRBD2
TGCGCCAGCAGCTTGGACTGGGGGGGGAGGTACAATGAGCAGTTCTTC
CASSLDWGGRYNEQFF
>TRBJ2-1|few|TRBV7-2|.
TGTGCCAGCAGCACCACTAGTTTCGGCAATGAGCAGTTCTTC
CASSTTSFGNEQFF
>TRBJ2-5|few|TRBV10-3|.
TGTGCCATCGGTGGGTGGGCGGACCAAGAGACCCAGTACTTC
CAIGGWADQETQYF
>TRBJ1-2|.|TRBV18|TRBD1
TGTGCCAGCTCACCCCAGGGGAGGGGGCCTTATGGCTACACCTTC
CASSPQGRGPYGYTF
>TRBJ1-2|.|TRBV4-3|.
TGCGCCAGCAGCCAAGTCGGACAGTACTATGGCTACACCTTC
CASSQVGQYYGYTF
>TRBJ1-2|.|TRBV27|TRBD1
TGTGCCAGCAGCGACAGGGGAGGGTATGGCTACACCTTC
CASSDRGGYGYTF
>TRBJ2-5|few|TRBV9|.
TGTGCCAGCAGCGGGGACCAAGAGACCCAGTACTTC
CASSGDQETQYF
>TRBJ2-3|few|TRBV4-2|.
TGTGCCAGCAGCCAAGGACAGGGAGGGACAGATACGCAGTATTTT
CASSQGQGGTDTQYF
>TRBJ2-3|once|TRBV10-3|TRBD2
TGTGCCATCAGTGGGTCTTTAGCGGGAGGCACAGATACGCAGTATTTT
CAISGSLAGGTDTQYF
>TRBJ2-1|few|TRBV7-9|TRBD2
TGTGCCAGCAGCTTAGTTAAGCGGGGGGGTTACAATGAGCAGTTCTTC
CASSLVKRGGYNEQFF
>TRBJ2-7|.|TRBV5-1|TRBD1
TGCGCCAGCACCCGAGGGGACAGGGGTCACGAGCAGTACTTC
CASTRGDRGHEQYF
>TRBJ2-2|few|TRBV10-3|.
TGTGCCACCAGCCAAGCGGTCGGGGAGCTGTTTTTT
CATSQAVGELFF
>TRBJ2-7|few|TRBV7-2|.
TGTGCCAGCAGCTCGACAGCCTTGACTCACGAGCAGTACTTC
CASSSTALTHEQYF
>TRBJ2-1|few|TRBV7-3|.
TGTGCCAGCAGCTTAACGGGGGACAATGAGCAGTTCTTC
CASSLTGDNEQFF
>TRBJ2-2|.|TRBV5-1|TRBD1
TGCGCCAGCAGCGCCCAGGGGGCCGGGGAGCTGTTTTTT
CASSAQGAGELFF
>TRBJ2-3|.|TRBV2|TRBD2
TGTGCCAGCTCCCGGACTAGCCGCAGCACAGATACGCAGTATTTT
CASSRTSRSTDTQYF
>TRBJ2-4|.|TRBV4-1|.
TGCGCCAGCAGCCAACTATACCCTCGACAGTTATCCAAAAACATTCAGTACTTC
CASSQLYPRQLSKNIQYF
>TRBJ2-3|.|TRBV12-3/TRBV12-4|.
TGTGCCAGCACTACGAACGGACTGACAGATACGCAGTATTTT
CASTTNGLTDTQYF
>TRBJ2-7|.|TRBV10-3|TRBD1
TGTGCCATCAGTGATCACCGACAGGGGATGAAGTCCTACGAGCAGTACTTC
CAISDHRQGMKSYEQYF
>TRBJ1-2|.|TRBV29-1|.
TGCAGCGTTGAGGTTTTAGTGGGCTACACCTTC
CSVEVLVGYTF
>TRBJ2-2|few|TRBV7-8|.
TGTGCCAGCAGCTTCCGCCAGAACACCGGGGAGCTGTTTTTT
CASSFRQNTGELFF
>TRBJ2-3|.|TRBV15|.
TGTGCCACCAGCAGAGAGCCTGACGCTGGGCAGTATTTT
CATSREPDAGQYF
>TRBJ2-3|few|TRBV20-1|TRBD2
TGCAGTGCTAGCGGGGGGGCCCCCCGAGATACGCAGTATTTT
CSASGGAPRDTQYF
>TRBJ1-2|.|TRBV3-1|.
TGTGCCAGCAGCCAAGGTCTGAGGCACCTCTATGGCTACACCTTC
CASSQGLRHLYGYTF
>TRBJ2-3|few|TRBV20-1|TRBD2
TGCAGTGCCCCAGCGGGAGGTAGAGGTACGCAGTATTTT
CSAPAGGRGTQYF
>TRBJ2-1|.|TRBV5-1|TRBD1
TGCGCCAGCAGCTTGGTGGACAGGGGAATCAATGAGCAGTTCTTC
CASSLVDRGINEQFF
>TRBJ2-1|.|TRBV20-1|TRBD2
TGCAGTGCTCGGACTAGCGGGAGTTGGAACAATGAGCAGTTCTTC
CSARTSGSWNNEQFF
>TRBJ2-2|.|TRBV15|.
TGTGCCACCAGCAGAGATCGAGGGGCGGGCGGGGAGCTGTTTTTT
CATSRDRGAGGELFF
>TRBJ2-7|few|TRBV6-1|.
TGTGCCAGCAGTGGCGGTAGCGGCTACGAGCAGTACTTC
CASSGGSGYEQYF
>TRBJ1-2|.|TRBV5-1|.
TGCGCCAGCGGCGCCAGCAACTATGGCTACACCTTC
CASGASNYGYTF
>TRBJ1-6|many|TRBV10-3|.
TGTGCCATCAGTGAGTCTACGGGGGCGGATTCACCCCTCCACTTT
CAISESTGADSPLHF
>TRBJ1-5|few|TRBV12-3/TRBV12-4|.
TGTGCCAGCACCTCGTCACAGGGTGGCAATCAGCCCCAGCATTTT
CASTSSQGGNQPQHF
>TRBJ2-5|.|TRBV29-1|.
TGCAGCGTTGAAGATAGTAGCGAGGGGACCCAGTACTTC
CSVEDSSEGTQYF
>TRBJ2-3|.|TRBV7-2|TRBD2
TGTGCCAGCAGCTGGACTAGCGGGGGGGTGTATACGCAGTATTTT
CASSWTSGGVYTQYF
>TRBJ2-7|.|TRBV13|.
TGTGCCAGCAGCTTAGGCCGCATCGGCGAGACCTACGAGCAGTACTTC
CASSLGRIGETYEQYF